This T cell receptor (beta chain) originates from a study of T cell responses to AZD1222 COVID-19 vaccine. General observations from the study: Seropositive status at baseline applied to only a handful of AZD1222 recipients. Repertoires were sampled only after the peak T cell response.

V gave up 3 bases and J gave up 0 bases, with 12 bases separating them. In germline, CDR1 is MNHEY, CDR2 SVGAGI. The CDR3 length is 16 residues. Sequencing was performed with immunoSEQ multiplex PCR; in TCRdb, only in-frame clones are kept and a portion is missing. The data contain over 130,000 clones, roughly 88% of them singletons. On this clone: As yet, its antigen is unknown.

V and J are TRBV6-5 and TRBJ2-1; D uncertain. This specimen consisted of peripheral blood, obtained on day 0 of AZD1222 vaccination. The TCR sequence derives from an adult in good health. The CDR3 loop reads CASSYGVPGSYNEQFF. DNA for the CDR3: TGTGCCAGCAGTTATGGGGTCCCGGGCTCCTACAATGAGCAGTTCTTC.